These 5 T cell receptor beta chains were sequenced from one sample in a study of T cells in narcolepsy. Sequencing used immunoSEQ multiplex PCR; TCRdb keeps in-frame clones, though not all of them. The repertoire holds 24,000 or so clones, with roughly 81% as singletons. The sequenced sample consisted of CD45RA- memory CD4+ T cells from PBMCs. These receptors all come from a human donor with narcolepsy.

The rearrangement joins TRBV11-2 to TRBJ1-4; 9 bases map to TRBD1. This CDR3 has 14 residues. Germline V lookup: CDR1 SGHAT, CDR2 FQNNGV. Trimming at V came to 4 bases and at J to 5 bases, leaving 2 bases not matched to a gene. The CDR3 loop is CASSWTGANEKLFF. Here the CDR3 DNA reads TGTGCCAGCAGCTGGACAGGGGCGAATGAAAAACTGTTTTTT.

The chain links TRBV7-9 to TRBJ1-2; a possible D gene is TRBD1 (5 bases). CDR3 length equals 12 residues. Trimming took off 2 bases at V and 5 bases at J, with 6 bases between the two ends. Germline lookup yields CDR1 SEHNR and CDR2 FQNEAQ (reference sequence). CDR3 residues: CASSLQGYGYTF. The CDR3 nucleotides are TGTGCCAGCAGCTTACAGGGATATGGCTACACCTTC.

The V call is TRBV21-1, the J call TRBJ2-5; TRBD2 was called by the table and not checked on the DNA. The DNA end favors TRBJ2-7, so the J call may be wrong. TRBV21-1 is described as a pseudogene. This CDR3 region has 9 residues. The CDR3 sequence: CASVYEQYF. As DNA, the CDR3 is TGTGCCAGCGTCTACGAGCAGTACTTC.

The chain carries TRBV9 and TRBJ1-1, with TRBD1 as a possible D gene (5 bases). This CDR3 contains 14 residues. The germline CDR1 and CDR2 sequences are SGDLS and YYNGEE. Trimming took 3 bases from V and 10 from J, leaving 19 bases between them. CDR3 in DNA: TGTGCCAGCAGCGGCGCGGGGGAAGGTCGTCGAGCTTTCTTT. This sequence encodes CASSGAGEGRRAFF.

This chain links TRBV9 with TRBJ1-6; weak D call: TRBD1 (6 bases). CDR3 length: 15 residues. The V end lost 3 bases, the J end lost 10 bases, and 17 bases lay between the germline ends. CDR1 is SGDLS and CDR2 is YYNGEE in the germline V gene. The CDR3 region is CASSATRGGPSPLHF. CDR3 coding DNA: TGTGCCAGCAGCGCCACCCGGGGGGGGCCCTCACCCCTCCACTTT. Full variable domain (rest looked up from reference TRBV9 and TRBJ1-6): DSGVTQTPKHLITATGQRVTLRCSPRSGDLSVYWYQQSLDQGLQFLIQYYNGEERAKGNILERFSAQQFPDLHSELNLSSLELGDSALYFCASSATRGGPSPLHFGNGTRLTVT.